The source of this T cell receptor beta chain is a study of cytomegalovirus exposure and HLA in healthy donors (dated by TCRdb to the late 2010s). With respect to the entire study: In an earlier analysis of under 750 of the donors, about 260 Gb of sequence data and approximately 100 million unique TCR beta sequences from 180 million or so T cells were reported. About 280 gigabases of sequencing data and roughly 80 million unique TCR sequences made up an early release that covered some 640 HLA-typed donors. Among the roughly 400 genotyped donors, approximately 82% belonged to the genetic ancestry cluster associated with self-reported Caucasian donors. The study was designed to test whether signatures of past pathogen exposure could be identified by cataloging public T cell receptors. The study used immunosequencing to profile the T cell repertoires of approximately 640 subjects and linked those repertoires to cytomegalovirus serostatus. In addition to the first cohort of approximately 670 subjects, a separate validation cohort of approximately 130 different subjects was used. The study combined high-throughput TCR immunosequencing, statistical association of individual TCRs with disease status, and machine learning to predict cytomegalovirus infection status. To study patterns of TCR occurrence, a later analysis re-analyzed previously published TCR beta repertoires from around 670 donors and added high-resolution HLA genotyping. The later analysis used no new phenotypic data to find candidate immune exposures, relying instead on TCR beta sequences and their occurrence across donors. In an earlier analysis of several hundred of the donors, high-throughput TCR beta sequencing was used to judge whether each TCR beta V gene segment behaved as functional or pseudogenic. Donor age, sex, ethnicity and CMV serostatus were compiled alongside the repertoire data. A later genetic analysis used genome-wide SNP genotypes for 398 of the 666 donors, treating that subset as a discovery cohort. All discovery cohort repertoires had been generated using a single sequencing platform. HLA typing covered class I and class II loci at four-digit resolution. Typing coverage differed by locus: A, B, C, DRB1 and DQB1 were typed in roughly 629-630 donors, DQA1 in 522, DPA1 in around 600, and DPB1 in roughly 450. Roughly 5 DR-DQ haplotypes were handled as single units for association and clustering, since linkage in the cohort was strong. On average, around 230,000 unique TCR beta nucleotide sequences were sequenced per donor among 398 genotyped donors of the cohort, with roughly 18% of those sequences being non-productive.

The CDR3 runs 17 residues from the cysteine to the phenylalanine. Of all the DNA, just the CDR3 is kept, 51 bases in frame from base 1. The germline V gene (reference sequence) gives CDR1 as MNHEY and CDR2 as SMNVEV. V was cut back by 1 base and J by 4 bases, leaving a gap of 14 bases between them. A word on this clone: The antigen it binds to is not known. Within one base of it there is no much larger clone, and no base qualities were kept.

The cohort was made up of 666 healthy bone marrow donors. Cohort members were all nominally healthy when sampled, although unrecorded immune exposures were likely present. The donor tested CMV seropositive and was one of the 289 seropositive cohort members. A peripheral blood sample was provided by each donor, and peripheral blood mononuclear cells were used for TCR beta sequencing. Genomic DNA extraction from the blood cell samples was performed with the Qiagen DNeasy Blood Extraction Kit. The library was prepared using the immunoSEQ multiplex PCR assay. For the multiplex PCR, a mixture combining 60 forward primers for TCR Vbeta segments and 13 reverse primers for TCR Jbeta segments was used. A multiplex PCR assay on genomic DNA amplified the CDR3 region of rearranged TCR beta genes. On the Illumina HiSeq System, the amplified TCR beta libraries were sequenced as 87-base-pair reads. As for how the authors treated the data: A later analysis tallied about 77 million unique TCR beta chains across the 610 or so repertoires, and about 12 million of those chains were shared by two or more donors. A nearest-neighbor algorithm error-corrected the raw reads and collapsed the reads into unique sequences, merging closely related sequences to remove PCR and sequencing errors. To assign V, D and J gene segments, CDR3 sequences were aligned to IMGT reference sequences. For a sequence to be retained, a match of at least six nucleotides to both a V gene segment and a J gene segment was required. Rearrangements were called productive when the CDR3 lacked stop codons and stayed in frame with V and J; all others were non-productive. Following IMGT convention, CDR3 was defined as the stretch from the second conserved V-encoded cysteine up to the conserved J-encoded phenylalanine. In an earlier analysis of 587 of the donors, sequences lacking an unambiguous match to a single V gene segment were excluded. An earlier analysis of a few hundred of the donors called V segments functional above 56.7% productive rearrangements and segregating when the between-donor standard deviation exceeded 5%. A statistical classification framework was built to diagnose cytomegalovirus status from the catalog of TCR beta chain sequences. In a later analysis, TCR nucleotide sequences were compared against IMGT/GENE-DB human TR gene sequences so that V and J genes could be assigned. In a later analysis, CDR3 sequences and most-parsimonious VDJ recombination scenarios were assigned using the TCRdist pipeline. In a later analysis, each TCR beta chain was defined by its CDR3 amino acid sequence together with its V-gene family, and reads lacking a unique V-gene family were excluded. To address suspected cross-contamination and a sequencing artifact, a later analysis removed several hundred highly shared, low-generation-probability nucleotide sequences. In a later analysis, a clonal expansion index was calculated for each public chain from normalized within-repertoire ranks of inferred template counts. Generation probabilities in a later analysis came from a VDJ recombination model fitted to out-of-frame rearrangements, and those results were checked against IGoR. A later analysis scored TCR-TCR, TCR-HLA and TCR-CMV co-occurrence with hypergeometric tests, applying a repertoire-size bias correction to TCR pairs. A later analysis estimated false discovery rates by permuting HLA or CMV assignments 20 times. In a later analysis, co-occurring TCRs were grouped with DBSCAN, and TCRdist sequence similarity was added when clustering was performed within HLA-allele-positive subsets. For co-occurrence clustering, repertoires with fewer than 30,000 or more than 120,000 public chains were excluded, along with several repertoires with anomalous nucleotide sharing. TCRdb holds this immuneACCESS table with in-frame rearrangements only. Some clones are missing; in checked studies, unresolved V genes explain under half, and the rest has no known cause. Clonal size and the V and J genes are those of that table, whereas D and trimming came from the DNA. The sample table shows around 170,000 clones, and roughly 80% are seen once. Of the sample, 2.6% is held by the ten largest clones.

What the work shows at the level of the full study, not this receptor alone: A cluster of highly shared sequence variants was judged likely to be a technical artifact of the sequencing pipeline. Because counts were too low, seventeen rarely observed V segments, including chromosome 9 orphons, were left out of the earlier analysis of some 640 of the donors. In a later analysis, the rate of TCR association differed among HLA loci, with DRB1 alleles having the most associated TCRs and HLA-C alleles having the fewest. The classifier was reported to diagnose cytomegalovirus status with high specificity and sensitivity in both the original and validation cohorts. The study gave a list of more than 150 TCR beta chains associated with cytomegalovirus. Across donors, most TCR sequences were observed very rarely, whereas some public TCRs were present in many individuals. At a false discovery rate of 0.05, a later analysis linked 15,000 to 20,000 TCR beta sequences to specific HLA alleles. Some IMGT-functional V segments, including TRBV6-2 and TRBV6-3, could not be distinguished by the 87-base-pair reads and were therefore excluded. In this cohort, only TCR beta chains were sequenced, and detectable features were limited by the absence of alpha or paired-chain data. The presence/absence analyses assumed that sequencing depth was roughly uniform across donors, and that assumption may not be true. In an earlier analysis of more than 450 of the donors, most TCR beta V segments were observed in productive rearrangements about 90% or about 30% of the time, broadly matching IMGT annotations. Linkage disequilibrium might explain the correlated functional status among segregating V segments, but an unknown experimental factor could not be ruled out. A few of the identified cytomegalovirus-associated TCR beta chains were confirmed in vitro to be specific for cytomegalovirus antigens. A later analysis reported that several top co-occurrence clusters appeared linked to parvovirus B19, influenza, CMV and Epstein-Barr virus. Because HLA typing was missing for some donors at each locus, association tests included only the typed subset. The authors suggested that the approach could potentially be extended to other disease states and immunological phenotypes. A later analysis found that HLA-associated TCR beta chains were more clonally expanded and had lower generation probabilities than equally common non-associated chains. A further reported finding was that TCR beta sequences accurately predicted the HLA-A and HLA-B alleles for most subjects in the first cohort. The only immune exposure information available for the cohort was CMV serostatus. According to a later analysis, most CMV-associated TCR beta chains appeared to be HLA-restricted, and the HLA associations seemed to be driven largely by CMV exposure. Strong co-occurrence of HLA alleles, especially DR and DQ, made assigning TCR associations to individual alleles difficult. In a later genetic analysis, fewer N-insertions in productive TCRs were reported among donors in an Asian-associated ancestry cluster than the roughly 640-donor mean. V-gene and J-gene trimming of TCR beta chains was associated with a missense DCLRE1C variant in a later genetic analysis, and the association was replicated in an independent cohort.

What was sequenced was PBMCs. The TCR was taken from a woman in her forties or fifties in good health and CMV-seropositive. This receptor chain uses TRBV27 and TRBJ1-6; the D region possibly corresponds to TRBD1 (5 bases align). At the DNA level, the sequence is TGTGCCAGCAGTTTATATCAGGGAAGGGTGTATAATTCACCCCTCCACTTT. Translated, it reads CASSLYQGRVYNSPLHF.